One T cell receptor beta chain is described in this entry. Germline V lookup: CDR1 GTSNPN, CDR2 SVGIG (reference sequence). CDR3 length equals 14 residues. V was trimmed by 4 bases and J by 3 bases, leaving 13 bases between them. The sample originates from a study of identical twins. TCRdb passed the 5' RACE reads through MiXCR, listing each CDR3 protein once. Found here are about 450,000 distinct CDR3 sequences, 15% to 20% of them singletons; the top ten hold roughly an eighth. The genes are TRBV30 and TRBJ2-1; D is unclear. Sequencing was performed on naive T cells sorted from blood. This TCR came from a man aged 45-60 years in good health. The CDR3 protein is CAWTLTGFYNEQFF. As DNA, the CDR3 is TGTGCCTGGACCCTAACGGGTTTCTACAATGAGCAGTTCTTC.